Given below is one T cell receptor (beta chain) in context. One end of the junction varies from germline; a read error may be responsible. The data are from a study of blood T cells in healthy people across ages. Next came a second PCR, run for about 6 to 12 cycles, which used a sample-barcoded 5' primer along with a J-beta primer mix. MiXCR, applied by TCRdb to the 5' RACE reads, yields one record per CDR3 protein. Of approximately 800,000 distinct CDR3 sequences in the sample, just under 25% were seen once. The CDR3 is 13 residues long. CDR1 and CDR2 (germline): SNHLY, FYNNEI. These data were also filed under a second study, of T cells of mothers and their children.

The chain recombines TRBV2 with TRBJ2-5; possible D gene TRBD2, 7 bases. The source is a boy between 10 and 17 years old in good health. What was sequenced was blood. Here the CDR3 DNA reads TGTGCCAGCAATTTCGGGGGGCACCGCGAGCAGTCCTTC. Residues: CASNFGGHREQSF. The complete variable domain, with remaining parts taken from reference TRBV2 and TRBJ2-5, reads EPEVTQTPSHQVTQMGQEVILRCVPISNHLYFYWYRQILGQKVEFLVSFYNNEISEKSEIFDDQFSVERPDGSNFTLKIRSTKLEDSAMYFCASNFGGHREQSFGPGTRLLVL.